The next 20 T cell receptor beta chains were all read from a single sample in a study of blood T cell repertoires in COVID-19. Repertoires were generated with immunoSEQ multiplex PCR, while TCRdb's copy carries only in-frame clones and drops some. Here the sample spans roughly 200,000 clones, 88% being singletons. Sequencing used PBMCs or T cells enriched from blood (not recorded which). The receptors derive from a woman aged 30 to 39 who had recovered from COVID-19.

Notes on this clone: This could be a read error, since a much larger clone is one nucleotide away. V gene TRBV13 combines with J gene TRBJ1-1; D is perhaps TRBD1 (5 bases). The germline V gene encodes CDR1 PRHDT and CDR2 FYEKMQ (reference sequence). V lost 2 bases, J lost 1 base, and 8 bases lay in between. This CDR3 has 14 residues. The CDR3 DNA sequence: TGTGCCAGCAGCTTACAGGGTAGGAACACTGAAGCTTTCTTT. This encodes CASSLQGRNTEAFF.

The V gene is TRBV4-1, the J gene TRBJ1-4; 8 nucleotides line up with TRBD1. Germline V lookup: CDR1 MGHRA, CDR2 YSYEKL. The CDR3 has 16 amino acids. Germline trimming cut 3 bases from V and 3 bases from J; bases unmatched to any gene: 6. The CDR3: CASSQRPGQANEKLFF. CDR3 coding DNA: TGCGCCAGCAGCCAGCGTCCGGGACAGGCTAATGAAAAACTGTTTTTT.

This clone was counted a few times. The rearrangement uses TRBV3-1 (or the pseudogene TRBV3-2) and TRBJ1-1; D is ambiguous. CDR3 length: 12 amino acids. Trimming took off 1 base at V and 12 bases at J, with 12 bases between the two ends. Germline-derived CDR1 and CDR2 are LGHDT and YNNKEL (reference sequence). This chain's CDR3 is CASSQVRRSTFF. Here the CDR3 DNA reads TGTGCCAGCAGCCAAGTTAGGCGGAGCACTTTCTTT.

This clone was seen only once. The V and J genes are TRBV21-1 and TRBJ1-4. TRBV21-1 is classified as a pseudogene. The CDR3 totals 16 residues. CDR3 sequence: CASSKRGQVRNEKLFF. Here the CDR3 DNA reads TGTGCCAGCAGCAAACGCGGGCAGGTACGCAATGAAAAACTGTTTTTT.

J is TRBJ1-1 and V is TRBV11-2; perhaps TRBD1 as D (6 bases). The germline V gene encodes CDR1 SGHAT and CDR2 FQNNGV. V was clipped by 4 bases and J by 6 bases, with 12 bases between them. This CDR3 is 13 amino acids long. CDR3 coding DNA: TGTGCCAGCAGCTATGCAGGGGACCCTGAAGCTTTCTTT. Amino acid sequence: CASSYAGDPEAFF.

This clone was seen only once. The genes are TRBV18 and TRBJ2-2; D gene ambiguous. Trimming pared 2 bases from V and 5 bases from J, leaving 9 bases between. There are 14 residues in the CDR3. CDR1 and CDR2 from the germline V gene are KGHSH and LQKENI. For the CDR3, the DNA is TGTGCCAGCTCACCAGGCGCCGGGACCGGGGAGCTGTTTTTT. The encoded protein is CASSPGAGTGELFF.

The chain combines TRBV9 with TRBJ1-2, with D tentatively TRBD1 (6 bases). Trimming removed 0 bases at V and 5 bases at J, with 17 bases between. CDR3 length: 16 residues. Germline V gene sequence: CDR1 SGDLS, CDR2 YYNGEE. The CDR3 region is CASSVVSGAGSYGYTF. CDR3 nucleotide sequence: TGTGCCAGCAGCGTAGTGTCAGGGGCTGGGAGTTATGGCTACACCTTC.

The chain combines TRBV18 with TRBJ2-7; tentative D call: TRBD2 (6 bases). Trimming removed 2 bases from V and 6 bases from J, with 11 bases in between. The CDR3 consists of 13 residues. Germline V gene data show CDR1 as KGHSH and CDR2 as LQKENI. The CDR3 nucleotides are TGTGCCAGCTCACCATCGCGGGGTTCCGAGCAGTACTTC. Its translation is CASSPSRGSEQYF.

The chain employs TRBV7-3 and TRBJ2-1; TRBD2 matches at 9 bases. CDR1 and CDR2 from the germline V gene are SGHTA and FQGTGA. The CDR3 loop spans 14 amino acids. V shed 4 bases and J 9 bases; nucleotides not matched to a gene: 7. The CDR3 sequence: CASSSPSRGGEQFF. Here the CDR3 DNA reads TGTGCCAGCAGCTCCCCCTCGCGGGGGGGTGAGCAGTTCTTC. The full variable domain, its missing parts supplied by reference TRBV7-3 and TRBJ2-1, is GAGVSQTPSNKVTEKGKYVELRCDPISGHTALYWYRQSLGQGPEFLIYFQGTGAADDSGLPNDRFFAVRPEGSVSTLKIQRTERGDSAVYLCASSSPSRGGEQFFGPGTRLTVL.

This chain uses TRBV7-2 with TRBJ2-5; unclear D gene. The CDR3 has 14 amino acids. V lost 1 base and J lost 0, with 6 bases in between. From germline, CDR1 is SGHTA and CDR2 FQGNSA. The CDR3 reads CASSLDLNQETQYF. As DNA, the CDR3 is TGTGCCAGCAGCTTAGACTTGAACCAAGAGACCCAGTACTTC.

The chain joins TRBV18 to TRBJ1-5; D possibly corresponds to TRBD1 (5 bases). The CDR3 runs 15 residues. CDR1 is KGHSH and CDR2 is LQKENI in the germline V gene. The V end lost 6 bases, the J end lost 2 bases, and 14 bases lay between the germline ends. In DNA, the CDR3 is TGTGCCAGCTCTCTCCAGGGTTGGGGCAATCAGCCCCAGCATTTT. It specifies CASSLQGWGNQPQHF. Complete variable domain (other parts from reference TRBV18 and TRBJ1-5): NAGVMQNPRHLVRRRGQEARLRCSPMKGHSHVYWYRQLPEEGLKFMVYLQKENIIDESGMPKERFSAEFPKEGPSILRIQQVVRGDSAAYFCASSLQGWGNQPQHFGDGTRLSIL.

This sequence joins TRBV7-2 and TRBJ1-1; 8 bases match TRBD1. CDR3 length: 15 amino acids. Per the germline V gene, CDR1 is SGHTA and CDR2 is FQGNSA. V dropped 5 bases and J dropped 1; count of bases not matched to a gene: 6. The CDR3: CASSERQGSNTEAFF. CDR3 nucleotide sequence: TGTGCCAGCAGCGAGAGACAGGGGTCGAACACTGAAGCTTTCTTT.

In this sample, this clone turned up once. The CDR3: CASSSRGGPNQPQHF. For the CDR3, the DNA is TGTGCCAGCAGTTCTCGGGGAGGGCCCAATCAGCCCCAGCATTTT. This rearrangement joins TRBV6-5 to TRBJ1-5; D is unclear. In germline, CDR1 is MNHEY, CDR2 SVGAGI. V lost 4 bases, J lost 3 bases, and 13 bases lay in between. The CDR3 spans 15 residues.

The chain is built from TRBV5-1 and TRBJ1-1; the D gene is possibly TRBD1 (6 bases). Trimming left V 1 base short and J 2 bases short, with 12 bases between. This CDR3 comprises 15 residues. Per the germline V gene, CDR1 is SGHRS and CDR2 is YFSETQ. The CDR3 loop is CASSLSGGPNTEAFF. The CDR3, as DNA: TGCGCCAGCAGCTTGAGTGGGGGCCCAAACACTGAAGCTTTCTTT.

This chain joins TRBV18 and TRBJ2-7; 8 bases map to TRBD1. The CDR3 extends over 15 amino acids. CDR1 is KGHSH, CDR2 LQKENI, per germline. V was pared by 5 bases and J by 0 bases, with 6 bases of the junction left unmatched. The CDR3 nucleotides read TGTGCCAGCTCAGAGGGACAGGCGATCTCCTACGAGCAGTACTTC. Residues: CASSEGQAISYEQYF.

The genes are TRBV5-1 and TRBJ1-2, with D maybe TRBD1 (6 bases). The CDR3 consists of 17 residues. Germline loops: CDR1 SGHRS, CDR2 YFSETQ. Trimming took off 1 base at V and 4 bases at J, with 20 bases between the two ends. The CDR3 DNA reads as TGCGCCAGCAGCTTGTTTTATGGGGGGGCGCGAGTCTATGGCTACACCTTC. Protein: CASSLFYGGARVYGYTF.

This clone occurred many times. The chain uses TRBV5-6 and TRBJ2-5, with 7 bases that match TRBD2. CDR1 is SGHDT, CDR2 YYEEEE, per germline. The CDR3 totals 16 residues. V dropped 1 base and J dropped 2; count of bases not matched to a gene: 8. The CDR3 loop is CASSLFGSGSQETQYF. The CDR3 DNA reads TGTGCCAGCAGCTTGTTCGGTAGCGGGTCTCAAGAGACCCAGTACTTC.

This chain uses TRBV9 with TRBJ2-2, with TRBD2 matching 8 bases. In germline, CDR1 is SGDLS, CDR2 YYNGEE. V lost 4 bases to trimming and J lost 4 bases; unmatched junction nucleotides: 9. The CDR3 length is 16 residues. The CDR3 DNA reads as TGTGCCAGCAGCCCCGCTACGGGGGGGCCCACCGGGGAGCTGTTTTTT. Translation gives CASSPATGGPTGELFF.

The chain employs TRBV2 and TRBJ1-3, with D maybe TRBD1 (6 bases). V was pared by 8 bases and J by 4 bases, with 15 bases between. The CDR3 consists of 14 residues. CDR1 and CDR2 (germline): SNHLY, FYNNEI. CDR3 bases: TGTGCCAGCGGTCCGGGACAACTGGGAAACACCATATATTTT. Translating gives CASGPGQLGNTIYF.

The chain joins TRBV13 to TRBJ1-5; D gene unclear. V lost 3 bases to trimming and J lost 4 bases, with 7 bases between them. The CDR3 consists of 13 residues. Germline values: CDR1 PRHDT, CDR2 FYEKMQ (reference sequence). The CDR3 nucleotides are TGTGCCAGCAGCTTTCGGGGTAATCAGCCCCAGCATTTT. It is translated as CASSFRGNQPQHF.